Reported below is one T cell receptor beta chain. Antigen specificity is unknown. This record comes from a study of cytomegalovirus exposure and HLA in healthy donors. Across the study: As released early, the data held about 85 million unique TCRs from HLA-typed donors. Study-level results: According to the study, approximately 150 TCR beta chains were cytomegalovirus-associated. It has been reported that TCR beta sequences accurately predicted the HLA-A and HLA-B alleles of most subjects.

The study ran its PCR with 60 Vbeta and 13 Jbeta primers. Some clones are missing from TCRdb's copy, which holds only in-frame ones; the method was immunoSEQ multiplex PCR. The sample lists nearly 300,000 clones, roughly 90% occurring once. The CDR3 has 17 amino acids. Germline CDR1 reads KGHSH; CDR2 reads LQKENI. Trimming at V came to 3 bases and at J to 5 bases, leaving 13 bases not matched to a gene. The genes are TRBV18 and TRBJ2-1, with 7 bases aligning to TRBD2. The sequenced material came from PBMCs. This TCR derives from a man aged 40-50 years in good health and CMV-seropositive. CDR3 in DNA: TGTGCCAGCTCACCCCAAGCTGGCGGGAGACAGAACAATGAGCAGTTCTTC. Translating gives CASSPQAGGRQNNEQFF.